What follows are 25 T cell receptor beta chains derived from one specimen sequenced in a study of shared clonotypes between healthy human individuals. The method was immunoSEQ multiplex PCR; TCRdb's version includes in-frame clones alone and lacks a portion of them. The sample shows 600,000 to 800,000 clones, roughly 72% of them seen only once. Source material: memory CD4+ T cells sorted from blood. As for subset: CD45RA-negative fraction. These receptors originate from a woman aged 30 to 39 in good health.

The J gene is TRBJ2-3, the V gene TRBV2; maybe TRBD2 (5 bases). Between the trimmed V and J ends, which lost 3 bases and 2 bases, there was a span of 9 bases. Germline CDR1 and CDR2: SNHLY and FYNNEI. The CDR3 sequence is 14 residues long. CDR3 in DNA: TGTGCCAGCAGTGATGACTACGACACAGATACGCAGTATTTT. Translated: CASSDDYDTDTQYF.

This clone is a singleton in its sample. V is TRBV5-6 and J is TRBJ1-1; tentatively, D is TRBD1 (5 bases). This CDR3 spans 15 amino acids. Per germline, CDR1 SGHDT and CDR2 YYEEEE. V lost 4 bases to trimming and J lost 0 bases, with 13 bases between them. The CDR3 loop reads CASSTKTAMNTEAFF. The CDR3 coding sequence is TGTGCCAGCAGCACGAAGACAGCGATGAACACTGAAGCTTTCTTT.

The chain carries TRBV6-1 and TRBJ2-1, with 9 nucleotides matching TRBD2. CDR3 size: 18 residues. V gave up 2 bases and J gave up 10 bases; unmatched junction bases: 18. Germline loops: CDR1 MNHNS, CDR2 SASEGT. The DNA for the CDR3 is TGTGCCAGCAGTGAACCTGGGTATAATGGCGGGAGGGCCGGAGAGCAGTTCTTC. This sequence encodes CASSEPGYNGGRAGEQFF.

The chain uses TRBV4-1 and TRBJ2-2, with TRBD2 matching over 9 bases. The CDR3 is 15 amino acids. Germline V gene data show CDR1 as MGHRA and CDR2 as YSYEKL. J lost 2 bases, V lost 4 bases, and 2 bases had no gene match. CDR3 in DNA: TGCGCCAGCAGCCGGGGACTAGCTAACACCGGGGAGCTGTTTTTT. This translates into CASSRGLANTGELFF.

The rearrangement links TRBV20-1 to TRBJ2-5; D uncertain. TRBJ2-7 explains the end of the DNA better; the J call may be wrong. There are 11 residues in the CDR3. Looked up from germline, CDR1 is DFQATT and CDR2 is SNEGSKA (reference sequence). CDR3 region: CSVQTENEQYF. The CDR3 DNA sequence: TGCAGTGTTCAGACTGAGAACGAGCAGTACTTC.

The genes are TRBV7-9 and TRBJ2-3; D gene unclear. From germline, CDR1 is SEHNR and CDR2 FQNEAQ (reference sequence). The CDR3 totals 10 residues. The ends were cut back, 4 bases at V and 9 bases at J, with 5 bases in the middle. In DNA, the CDR3 is TGTGCCAGCAGCTCGGCCACGCAGTATTTT. This encodes CASSSATQYF. Looking up the rest from reference TRBV7-9 and TRBJ2-3 gives the full variable domain: DTGVSQNPRHKITKRGQNVTFRCDPISEHNRLYWYRQTLGQGPEFLTYFQNEAQLEKSRLLSDRFSAERPKGSFSTLEIQRTEQGDSAMYLCASSSATQYFGPGTRLTVL.

The V call is TRBV6-5, the J call TRBJ2-3; D gene ambiguous. V gave up 0 bases and J gave up 1 base, with 5 bases separating them. This CDR3 region has 14 residues. The germline gives CDR1 MNHEY, CDR2 SVGAGI. CDR3 sequence reads: CASSYSQGTDTQYF. DNA of the CDR3: TGTGCCAGCAGTTACTCCCAGGGCACAGATACGCAGTATTTT.

This clone was observed a single time. Other DNA sequences in this specimen translate into the identical CDR3. The chain combines TRBV15 with TRBJ1-4; no definite D call. Trimming cost V 3 bases and J 2 bases, with 10 bases left between them. There are 15 residues in the CDR3. Germline V gene lookup returns CDR1 LNHNV and CDR2 YYDKDF (reference sequence). The CDR3 loop reads CATSRGDRTNEKLFF. Written as DNA, the CDR3 is TGTGCCACCAGCAGGGGTGATCGCACTAATGAAAAACTGTTTTTT.

The genes are TRBV28 and TRBJ1-5; D remains ambiguous. The CDR3 spans 17 residues. In germline, CDR1 is MDHEN, CDR2 SYDVKM. The V end was cut by 8 bases, the J end by 1 base, with 21 bases between. CDR3 DNA: TGTGCCAGCGGCGGCCCGCGCGGCCTCGGGAGCAATCAGCCCCAGCATTTT. It is translated as CASGGPRGLGSNQPQHF.

This chain joins TRBV13 and TRBJ2-2; TRBD2 matches 7 bases. Germline V gene lookup returns CDR1 PRHDT and CDR2 FYEKMQ (reference sequence). The CDR3 sequence is 17 residues long. Trimming removed 4 bases from V and 4 bases from J; junction bases left unmatched: 12. The CDR3 DNA reads TGTGCCAGCAGCTCGAGGCGGGAGTCAACGGGCACCGGGGAGCTGTTTTTT. As protein: CASSSRRESTGTGELFF.

The V call is TRBV6-5, the J call TRBJ1-2; D gene uncertain. V gave up 3 bases and J gave up 3 bases, with 8 bases separating them. This CDR3 is 13 amino acids long. Germline values: CDR1 MNHEY, CDR2 SVGAGI. The CDR3 region has the DNA TGTGCCAGCAGTTATAACAGTTACTATGGCTACACCTTC. Translation gives CASSYNSYYGYTF.

This chain links TRBV5-4 with TRBJ1-2; TRBD1 matches at 8 bases. Losses at the gene ends were 4 bases for V and 3 bases for J; bases not matched to a gene: 17. The CDR3 is made up of 18 amino acids. Germline V gene sequence: CDR1 SGHNT, CDR2 YYREEE (reference sequence). CDR3 sequence (DNA): TGTGCCAGCAGCCTAATAGGACAGGGAGTGAGTACGGACTATGGCTACACCTTC. It yields the protein CASSLIGQGVSTDYGYTF.

This clone was observed a few times. This chain uses TRBV23-1 with TRBJ2-1; the D is unclear. TRBV23-1 is given ORF status, its function remaining uncertain. The ends were cut back, 3 bases at V and 0 bases at J, with 9 bases in the middle. This CDR3 is built from 15 residues. The CDR3, as DNA: TGCGCCAGCAGTCAGGCAGTAAGCTCCTACAATGAGCAGTTCTTC. Protein: CASSQAVSSYNEQFF.

The gene calls are TRBV7-3 and TRBJ2-3; TRBD1 might be the D (5 bases). CDR1 and CDR2 from the germline V gene are SGHTA and FQGTGA. Trimming removed 5 bases at V and 4 bases at J, with 13 bases between. The CDR3 spans 14 residues. This CDR3 reads CASSQGTPPDTQYF. The CDR3 DNA reads TGTGCCAGCAGCCAGGGTACTCCCCCAGATACGCAGTATTTT. Full variable domain (remainder filled in from reference TRBV7-3 and TRBJ2-3): GAGVSQTPSNKVTEKGKYVELRCDPISGHTALYWYRQSLGQGPEFLIYFQGTGAADDSGLPNDRFFAVRPEGSVSTLKIQRTERGDSAVYLCASSQGTPPDTQYFGPGTRLTVL.

A word on this clone: The junction and the germline gene differ at one end; a read error may be behind it. Other DNA sequences in this sample translate to the same CDR3. The chain recombines TRBV28 with TRBJ2-5; TRBD2 is a possible D gene (6 bases). This CDR3 has 13 amino acids. The germline V gene encodes CDR1 MDHEN and CDR2 SYDVKM. The CDR3 DNA is TGTGCCAGCAGGGGACTCATTCAAGAGACTCAGTACTTC. It yields the protein CASRGLIQETQYF.

Concerning this clone: It may be a read error: a sequence one base away is much more abundant. Within the sample, other DNA sequences also encode this same CDR3. The chain employs TRBV5-6 and TRBJ2-3; D is unclear. Looked up from germline, CDR1 is SGHDT and CDR2 is YYEEEE. This CDR3 spans 11 amino acids. V lost 5 bases and J 3 bases, leaving 4 bases between the germline ends. CDR3 DNA sequence: TGTGCCAGCAGTCTTACAGATACGCAGTATTTT. Encoded protein: CASSLTDTQYF.

V gene TRBV5-5 combines with J gene TRBJ1-2, with a possible D match to TRBD1 (5 bases). CDR3 length: 14 amino acids. In germline, CDR1 is SGHKS, CDR2 YYEKEE (reference sequence). Trimming removed 4 bases at V and 2 bases at J, with 12 bases between. The CDR3 nucleotides are TGTGCCAGCAGCCTAGGGACCCTCAACTATGGCTACACCTTC. Its translation: CASSLGTLNYGYTF.

This chain uses TRBV2 with TRBJ1-1; D remains ambiguous. The V end lost 5 bases, the J end lost 1 base, and 14 bases lay between the germline ends. Germline V gene lookup returns CDR1 SNHLY and CDR2 FYNNEI. This CDR3 is 15 amino acids long. The CDR3 DNA sequence: TGTGCCAGCAGTTCCCCGACGGCGGGGAACACTGAAGCTTTCTTT. It codes for CASSSPTAGNTEAFF.

This clone was recorded a few times. J is TRBJ1-5 and V is TRBV6-4; D is undetermined. Looked up from germline, CDR1 is MRHNA and CDR2 is SNTAGT. The V gene lost 2 bases and the J gene lost 2 bases, with 7 bases spanning the gap. This CDR3 spans 14 amino acids. The CDR3 DNA reads TGTGCCAGCAGTGACAGGCCGTGCAATCAGCCCCAGCATTTT. It encodes CASSDRPCNQPQHF.

The chain uses TRBV6-1 and TRBJ1-5, with D perhaps matching TRBD1 (5 bases). Germline lookup yields CDR1 MNHNS and CDR2 SASEGT. V was clipped by 3 bases and J by 4 bases, with 16 bases between them. The CDR3 has 16 residues. The CDR3 region has the DNA TGTGCCAGCAGTGATATCACAGGAAGGCCGAATCAGCCCCAGCATTTT. Amino acid sequence: CASSDITGRPNQPQHF.

V is TRBV6-1 and J is TRBJ1-5, with D possibly matching TRBD1 (6 bases). CDR3 size: 15 residues. The V gene's germline CDR1 is MNHNS and CDR2 SASEGT. Trimming pared 7 bases from V and 5 bases from J, leaving 18 bases between. CDR3 sequence (DNA): TGTGCCAGCAATGTTGGAACAGGGCCGCATCAGCCCCAGCATTTT. It is translated as CASNVGTGPHQPQHF.

The rearrangement links TRBV11-2 to TRBJ2-3, with 10 bases fitting TRBD2. This CDR3 has 15 amino acids. The junction had 8 bases not matched to a gene; V was cut back by 5 bases and J by 6 bases. The germline gives CDR1 SGHAT, CDR2 FQNNGV. This chain's CDR3 is CASSPTSGWGDTQYF. The CDR3 DNA reads TGTGCCAGCAGCCCGACTAGCGGGTGGGGGGATACGCAGTATTTT.

This clone was counted a single time. The V gene is TRBV2, the J gene TRBJ1-1, with D uncertain. V lost 8 bases and J 0 bases, leaving 13 bases between the germline ends. CDR1 SNHLY and CDR2 FYNNEI come from the germline V gene. The CDR3 totals 14 residues. CDR3 sequence reads: CASDPGSMNTEAFF. The CDR3 DNA is TGTGCCAGCGACCCGGGATCCATGAACACTGAAGCTTTCTTT.

This clone was detected a few times. The V gene is TRBV2, the J gene TRBJ2-4, with TRBD2 matching 14 bases. CDR1 is SNHLY, CDR2 FYNNEI, per germline. Trimming removed 6 bases from V and 3 bases from J; junction bases left unmatched: 7. This CDR3 has 17 amino acids. The CDR3: CASRGGGLAGGKNIQYF. The CDR3, as DNA: TGTGCCAGCAGAGGGGGCGGACTAGCGGGAGGCAAAAACATTCAGTACTTC.

V and J are TRBV18 and TRBJ1-3; D ambiguous. V was trimmed by 5 bases and J by 3 bases, leaving 8 bases between them. Germline CDR1 KGHSH, CDR2 LQKENI. This CDR3 comprises 13 residues. CDR3 protein: CASSSDIGNTIYF. The CDR3, as DNA: TGTGCCAGCTCATCAGATATTGGAAACACCATATATTTT. Combining the CDR3 with reference TRBV18 and TRBJ1-3 gives the whole variable domain NAGVMQNPRHLVRRRGQEARLRCSPMKGHSHVYWYRQLPEEGLKFMVYLQKENIIDESGMPKERFSAEFPKEGPSILRIQQVVRGDSAAYFCASSSDIGNTIYFGEGSWLTVV.